This T cell receptor (beta chain) was retrieved from a study of T cells in women clearing cervical HPV infection. Across the whole study: Case blood was drawn when the lesion was first found; control blood after infection became undetectable.

Sequenced by immunoSEQ multiplex PCR; TCRdb stores in-frame clones only, minus some. The ten most abundant clones cover more than 7% of a sample with approximately 35,000 clones. As to this clone: The antigen is unknown.

Dot-blot hybridization genotyped cervical HPV amplified with MY09/MY11 PCR. Study-wide results and caveats: Timing of associations relative to infection is unclear; T-cell subsets were not isolated. Richness plus V gene abundances separated cases from controls with AUC roughly 0.83.

The receptor's source is a woman between 18 and 69 years old with a cervical HPV16 infection that either progressed to CIN3+ or cleared (not recorded which). Sequencing was done on a sample of blood buffy coat.

The CDR3: CASSEAWTEAFF. The covered CDR3 bases are TGTGCCAGCAGTGAAGCTTGGACAGAA. This rearrangement joins TRBV6-1 to TRBJ1-1; D possibly corresponds to TRBD1 (5 bases). The DNA ends 3 residues before the CDR3 does, and the rest of the CDR3 is filled in from the germline J gene. This CDR3 has 12 residues. CDR1 is MNHNS, CDR2 SASEGT, per germline.